These 32 T cell receptor beta chains came from one sample sequenced in a study of control samples from healthy donors and cancer patients. TCRdb's copy holds only in-frame clones and misses some; the assay was immunoSEQ multiplex PCR. Among under 450,000 clones listed, 75% to 95% were seen once. Sequencing was done on a sample of PBMCs. These receptors originate from a man aged 35 to 55 with head and neck cancer.

The rearrangement links TRBV28 to TRBJ2-1, with TRBD2 identical over 7 bases. The CDR3 has 15 residues. The V and J ends lost 7 bases and 4 bases, in that order; junction bases with no gene match: 10. Germline V gives CDR1 MDHEN, CDR2 SYDVKM. In DNA, the CDR3 is TGTGCCAGCACCCTTACCCCTAGCGGATACAATGAGCAGTTCTTC. Its translation: CASTLTPSGYNEQFF.

V gene TRBV27 combines with J gene TRBJ2-3; 7 bases are shared with TRBD1. CDR3 length: 15 amino acids. Germline assignment: CDR1 MNHEY and CDR2 SMNVEV (reference sequence). The V gene end was trimmed by 8 bases and the J gene end by 5 bases; junction bases not matched to a gene: 13. CDR3 sequence: CASLGSGGSGDTQYF. Written as DNA, the CDR3 is TGTGCCAGCCTTGGGTCAGGGGGTAGTGGAGATACGCAGTATTTT.

This clone occurred once. The chain has TRBV10-3 and TRBJ1-5; the D is unclear. This CDR3 contains 14 residues. V gave up 2 bases and J gave up 6 bases, with 11 bases separating them. Germline assignment: CDR1 ENHRY and CDR2 SYGVKD. The chain's CDR3 is CAISEVPVGQPQHF. The CDR3, as DNA: TGTGCCATCAGTGAGGTCCCGGTGGGTCAGCCCCAGCATTTT.

This chain uses TRBV18 with TRBJ1-4, with a possible D match to TRBD1 (5 bases). Germline CDR1 is KGHSH and CDR2 is LQKENI. The CDR3 covers 16 residues. V lost 0 bases and J lost 2, with 10 bases in between. CDR3 bases: TGTGCCAGCTCACCACCAGGGGTGGGGACTAATGAAAAACTGTTTTTT. Amino acids: CASSPPGVGTNEKLFF.

The genes are TRBV12-5 and TRBJ1-5; D unresolved. The CDR3 has 13 amino acids. V was trimmed by 5 bases and J by 5 bases, leaving 10 bases between them. Germline CDR1 LGHNT, CDR2 FRNRAP. The CDR3 region has the DNA TGTGCTAGTGGTGCCCGTGGCGATCAGCCCCAGCATTTT. This sequence encodes CASGARGDQPQHF.

The V call is TRBV19, the J call TRBJ1-5, with 7 positions matching TRBD1. This CDR3 spans 14 amino acids. The germline gives CDR1 LNHDA, CDR2 SQIVND (reference sequence). With V trimmed by 4 bases and J by 5 bases, 5 bases remained unmatched. CDR3 DNA sequence: TGTGCCAGTAGTACAAAGACAGGGCATCAGCCCCAGCATTTT. Translating it yields CASSTKTGHQPQHF.

This clone was counted only a few times. The chain uses TRBV19 and TRBJ2-2; D might be TRBD1 or TRBD2, each matching 7 bases. V gave up 3 bases and J gave up 6 bases, with 14 bases separating them. This CDR3 is 15 amino acids long. Germline loops: CDR1 LNHDA, CDR2 SQIVND (reference sequence). The CDR3 region is CASSIGGTEAGELFF. The CDR3 nucleotides read TGTGCCAGTAGTATCGGGGGGACAGAGGCCGGGGAGCTGTTTTTT.

The gene calls are TRBV14 and TRBJ1-6; weak D call: TRBD1 (5 bases). The CDR3 consists of 15 residues. V was clipped by 0 bases and J by 10 bases, with 13 bases between them. Germline V gene data show CDR1 as SGHDN and CDR2 as FVKESK. CDR3 DNA sequence: TGTGCCAGCAGCCAAGAAGACAGAGAGGACTCACCCCTCCACTTT. It encodes CASSQEDREDSPLHF.

V is TRBV2 and J is TRBJ1-4; TRBD1 might be the D (5 bases). Per the germline V gene, CDR1 is SNHLY and CDR2 is FYNNEI. This CDR3 is built from 16 residues. Trimming cost V 7 bases and J 0 bases, with 15 bases left between them. The CDR3 loop is CASTDSPGTTNEKLFF. CDR3 DNA: TGTGCCAGCACTGACAGTCCGGGTACAACTAATGAAAAACTGTTTTTT.

This clone has just one count. This rearrangement joins TRBV9 to TRBJ1-2; 10 bases match TRBD1. CDR1 is SGDLS, CDR2 YYNGEE, per germline. The junction had 2 bases not matched to a gene; V was cut back by 4 bases and J by 8 bases. CDR3 length: 12 residues. The CDR3 sequence is CASSLGQGGYTF. CDR3 in DNA: TGTGCCAGCAGCTTGGGACAGGGGGGCTACACCTTC.

The rearrangement joins TRBV5-4 to TRBJ1-5; 8 nucleotides align to TRBD1. V gave up 4 bases and J gave up 3 bases; unmatched junction bases: 6. The CDR3 is 15 amino acids. The germline V gene has CDR1 SGHNT and CDR2 YYREEE (reference sequence). DNA of the CDR3: TGTGCCAGCAGCCACGGACAGGGCCTCAATCAGCCCCAGCATTTT. Its translation is CASSHGQGLNQPQHF.

This chain connects TRBV7-9 to TRBJ2-2; 7 nucleotides line up with TRBD2. Trimming at V came to 8 bases and at J to 0 bases, leaving 6 bases not matched to a gene. Per the germline V gene, CDR1 is SEHNR and CDR2 is FQNEAQ (reference sequence). The CDR3 is 15 residues long. This CDR3 reads CASASGATNTGELFF. CDR3 bases: TGTGCCAGCGCGAGCGGGGCGACGAACACCGGGGAGCTGTTTTTT.

The chain employs TRBV5-1 and TRBJ2-7; 10 bases match TRBD2. This CDR3 region has 16 residues. The ends lost 0 bases at V and 2 bases at J; junction bases unmatched: 5. Germline values: CDR1 SGHRS, CDR2 YFSETQ. The CDR3 sequence is CASSLVASGRPYEQYF. The CDR3 nucleotides read TGCGCCAGCAGCTTGGTGGCTAGCGGGAGACCCTACGAGCAGTACTTC.

The genes are TRBV19 and TRBJ2-3; 10 bases agree with TRBD1. The CDR3 has 17 amino acids. After removal of 7 bases from V and 2 bases from J, the junction contained 12 bases not matched to a gene. In germline, CDR1 is LNHDA, CDR2 SQIVND (reference sequence). The CDR3 DNA reads TGTGCCAGTACCGATGAGGCGGACAGGGGGATCACAGATACGCAGTATTTT. Protein product: CASTDEADRGITDTQYF.

The chain has TRBV2 and TRBJ2-1, with D possibly being TRBD1 (5 bases). With 4 bases removed from V and 2 bases from J, the gap between germline ends came to 9 bases. Germline V gene data show CDR1 as SNHLY and CDR2 as FYNNEI. The CDR3 sequence is 14 residues long. The CDR3: CASSVKGPYNEQFF. As DNA, the CDR3 is TGTGCCAGCAGTGTTAAGGGGCCCTACAATGAGCAGTTCTTC.

For the CDR3, the DNA is TGTGCCAGCTCACCTTCTGGAGGCGAAGACAATGAGCAGTTCTTC. Its translation is CASSPSGGEDNEQFF. The rearrangement uses TRBV18 and TRBJ2-1; perhaps TRBD2 as D (5 bases). The CDR3 extends over 15 amino acids. Germline V gene sequence: CDR1 KGHSH, CDR2 LQKENI. V lost 3 bases, J lost 5 bases, and 14 bases lay in between.

This chain uses TRBV6-5 with TRBJ2-7; 10 nucleotides match TRBD1. This CDR3 spans 14 amino acids. V trimming: 7 bases; J trimming: 0 bases; junction bases outside the gene matches: 3. Germline loops: CDR1 MNHEY, CDR2 SVGAGI. This CDR3 reads CASTRTGGSYEQYF. The CDR3 DNA is TGTGCCAGCACCAGGACAGGGGGCTCCTACGAGCAGTACTTC.

V is TRBV11-2 and J is TRBJ2-5; D is possibly TRBD2 (6 bases). The CDR3 consists of 14 residues. V gave up 4 bases and J gave up 0 bases, with 9 bases separating them. Germline CDR1 and CDR2: SGHAT and FQNNGV. DNA for the CDR3: TGTGCCAGCAGCTGGAGCGGGTACCAAGAGACCCAGTACTTC. The encoded protein is CASSWSGYQETQYF. Full variable domain (rest looked up from reference TRBV11-2 and TRBJ2-5): EAGVAQSPRYKIIEKRQSVAFWCNPISGHATLYWYQQILGQGPKLLIQFQNNGVVDDSQLPKDRFSAERLKGVDSTLKIQPAKLEDSAVYLCASSWSGYQETQYFGPGTRLLVL.

The chain employs TRBV10-3 and TRBJ2-3; a possible D gene is TRBD2 (5 bases). Trimming shortened V by 0 bases and J by 2 bases, and 6 bases separated the two germline ends. From germline, CDR1 is ENHRY and CDR2 SYGVKD. The CDR3 has 14 amino acids. DNA for the CDR3: TGTGCCATCAGTGAGTCACGGGACACAGATACGCAGTATTTT. It is translated as CAISESRDTDTQYF.

The chain combines TRBV4-1 with TRBJ1-3; D is ambiguous. Germline CDR1 and CDR2: MGHRA and YSYEKL. V was clipped by 2 bases and J by 8 bases, with 16 bases between them. The CDR3 sequence is 15 residues long. CDR3 coding DNA: TGCGCCAGCAGCCAACCACTCTTAGGGATGGACACCATATATTTT. Its translation is CASSQPLLGMDTIYF.

The chain couples TRBV5-1 to TRBJ2-2; possibly TRBD1 or TRBD2 for D (8 bases each). The CDR3 spans 18 residues. From germline, CDR1 is SGHRS and CDR2 YFSETQ. Deletions cut 4 bases from V and 5 bases from J, with 24 bases between. CDR3 residues: CASSREGSGGDRTGELFF. CDR3 nucleotide sequence: TGCGCCAGCAGCCGGGAGGGCTCAGGGGGCGATCGGACCGGGGAGCTGTTTTTT.

The gene calls are TRBV7-3 and TRBJ1-6; TRBD1 agrees at 8 bases. Looked up from germline, CDR1 is SGHTA and CDR2 is FQGTGA. V trimming: 5 bases; J trimming: 8 bases; junction bases outside the gene matches: 8. The CDR3 is 15 residues long. The CDR3 DNA reads TGTGCCAGCAGCGCCTCTGGACAGGGTGATTCACCCCTCCACTTT. Amino acid sequence: CASSASGQGDSPLHF.

The V and J genes are TRBV19 and TRBJ1-1, with D unclear. CDR1 is LNHDA, CDR2 SQIVND, per germline (reference sequence). V lost 3 bases to trimming and J lost 4 bases, with 12 bases between them. The CDR3 covers 14 residues. CDR3 sequence reads: CASSIRALITEAFF. The CDR3 nucleotides are TGTGCCAGTAGTATTCGGGCCCTGATCACTGAAGCTTTCTTT.

This clone was observed a single time. V and J are TRBV3-1 (or the pseudogene TRBV3-2) and TRBJ1-6; D may be TRBD1 (6 bases). This CDR3 has 15 amino acids. Looked up from germline, CDR1 is LGHDT and CDR2 is YNNKEL (reference sequence). V gave up 2 bases and J gave up 4 bases, with 9 bases separating them. CDR3 DNA sequence: TGTGCCAGCAGCCAAATACAGGGATATAATTCACCCCTCCACTTT. Translated, it gives CASSQIQGYNSPLHF.

The chain combines TRBV20-1 with TRBJ2-3; D uncertain. This CDR3 is 13 amino acids long. The germline V gene has CDR1 DFQATT and CDR2 SNEGSKA (reference sequence). Deletions cut 3 bases from V and 0 bases from J, with 7 bases between. The CDR3 DNA follows: TGCAGTGCTAGTTTTACTAGCACAGATACGCAGTATTTT. Its translation: CSASFTSTDTQYF.

This clone was counted between two and nine times. V usage is TRBV9 and J usage is TRBJ1-5; the D gene is possibly TRBD1 (6 bases). The CDR3 is made up of 15 amino acids. V lost 4 bases and J lost 3, with 14 bases in between. Germline loops: CDR1 SGDLS, CDR2 YYNGEE. CDR3: CASSPSGDTNQPQHF. DNA of the CDR3: TGTGCCAGCAGCCCGTCTGGGGACACCAATCAGCCCCAGCATTTT.

The rearrangement joins TRBV6-6 to TRBJ2-1; 9 bases align to TRBD2. The germline V gene encodes CDR1 MNHNY and CDR2 SVGAGI (reference sequence). With V trimmed by 5 bases and J by 8 bases, 13 bases remained unmatched. This CDR3 contains 16 residues. The CDR3 sequence is CASSHLLAGDSYEQFF. The CDR3 coding sequence is TGTGCCAGCAGTCACTTATTAGCGGGAGATAGCTATGAGCAGTTCTTC.

The V gene is TRBV19, the J gene TRBJ2-7, with D tentatively TRBD2 (6 bases). Germline V gene sequence: CDR1 LNHDA, CDR2 SQIVND (reference sequence). This CDR3 spans 13 amino acids. V was pared by 4 bases and J by 3 bases, with 10 bases between. CDR3 DNA: TGTGCCAGTAGTAGGAGGGAAGACTACGAGCAGTACTTC. Protein sequence: CASSRREDYEQYF.

The rearrangement uses TRBV27 and TRBJ1-2; 7 nucleotides match TRBD1. The germline V gene has CDR1 MNHEY and CDR2 SMNVEV (reference sequence). Trimming cost V 8 bases and J 6 bases; bases outside gene matches: 9. The CDR3 covers 13 residues. Here the CDR3 DNA reads TGTGCCAGCCGAGACAGGGTGATGGATGGCTACACCTTC. Encoded protein: CASRDRVMDGYTF.

The chain joins TRBV19 to TRBJ1-1, with TRBD1 as a possible D gene (6 bases). V lost 7 bases and J lost 10, with 19 bases in between. Germline lookup yields CDR1 LNHDA and CDR2 SQIVND (reference sequence). The CDR3 runs 13 residues. The CDR3 DNA sequence: TGTGCCAGTAACATCCCGGACAGCGAGGGAGCTTTCTTT. This codes for CASNIPDSEGAFF. The whole variable domain, remainder taken from reference TRBV19 and TRBJ1-1, is DGGITQSPKYLFRKEGQNVTLSCEQNLNHDAMYWYRQDPGQGLRLIYYSQIVNDFQKGDIAEGYSVSREKKESFPLTVTSAQKNPTAFYLCASNIPDSEGAFFGQGTRLTVV.

The chain employs TRBV7-8 and TRBJ2-6; D may be TRBD1 (6 bases). There are 13 residues in the CDR3. Germline V gene sequence: CDR1 SGHVS, CDR2 FQNEAQ. The ends were cut back, 5 bases at V and 12 bases at J, with 14 bases in the middle. The CDR3 sequence is CASSVDRSSVLTF. Here the CDR3 DNA reads TGTGCCAGCAGCGTTGACAGGTCTTCCGTCCTGACTTTC.

The chain links TRBV3-1 (or the pseudogene TRBV3-2) to TRBJ1-4, with TRBD1 matching over 8 bases. V was pared by 6 bases and J by 8 bases, with 8 bases of the junction left unmatched. Looked up from germline, CDR1 is LGHDT and CDR2 is YNNKEL (reference sequence). CDR3 length: 14 residues. In nucleotides, the CDR3 is TGTGCCAGCAGGAAACAGGGGGTAGGAGAAAAACTGTTTTTT. Translation: CASRKQGVGEKLFF.